This TCR beta chain is from a study of shared clonotypes between healthy human individuals. Study context: Per donor, three plates held CD4 naive cells, three held CD4 memory, two held CD8 naive and one held CD8 memory. Study outcomes and limitations: With a handful of donors compared, around 4.7% of naive CD4 clonotypes were shared.

The run depth of the assay was deep. It was 200 ng DNA, 28,000 or so T cell genomes, that sorted-subset replicate PCRs used. Measured with immunoSEQ multiplex PCR; TCRdb has only the in-frame clones, and not every one. The table includes 760,000 or so clones, roughly 96% detected once. Positively selected for CCR7, the CD45RO-negative cells used as naive CD8 cells excluded terminally differentiated effector memory CD45RA+ cells. On this clone itself: Its target is unknown.

Trimming stripped 3 bases from V and 9 bases from J, with 9 bases between. This CDR3 comprises 12 residues. Germline-derived CDR1 and CDR2 are SGHNT and YENEEA. The chain couples TRBV11-3 to TRBJ2-1; D is uncertain. The source is a man aged 25 to 45 in good health. Sequencing was carried out using naive CD8+ T cells sorted from blood. CDR3 in DNA: TGTGCCAGCAGCTTTACAAGCTCTGAGCAGTTCTTC. Protein sequence: CASSFTSSEQFF.